The T cell receptor (beta chain) under discussion was sequenced for a study of identical twins. This clonotype was observed a few times. Germline values: CDR1 SGHRS, CDR2 YFSETQ. J gave up 6 bases and V 4 bases, and 23 bases lay outside the gene matches. This CDR3 comprises 20 residues. TCRdb called the 5' RACE reads again in MiXCR, with one record for every CDR3 protein. This sample has 450,000 or so distinct CDR3 sequences, with 20% to 30% found just once. This sample was shared with a second study, whose subject was T cells expressing NK-cell markers.

The chain recombines TRBV5-1 with TRBJ2-4, with 9 bases fitting TRBD2. The receptor's source is a woman under 30 in good health. Sequenced sample: CD4+ T cells sorted from blood. In DNA form, the CDR3 reads TGCGCCAGCAGCCCACTGCCCCAAATGACTAGCGGATCCCGGAGAAACATTCAGTACTTC. This codes for CASSPLPQMTSGSRRNIQYF. Together with reference TRBV5-1 and TRBJ2-4, the CDR3 gives the full variable domain: KAGVTQTPRYLIKTRGQQVTLSCSPISGHRSVSWYQQTPGQGLQFLFEYFSETQRNKGNFPGRFSGRQFSNSRSEMNVSTLELGDSALYLCASSPLPQMTSGSRRNIQYFGAGTRLSVL.